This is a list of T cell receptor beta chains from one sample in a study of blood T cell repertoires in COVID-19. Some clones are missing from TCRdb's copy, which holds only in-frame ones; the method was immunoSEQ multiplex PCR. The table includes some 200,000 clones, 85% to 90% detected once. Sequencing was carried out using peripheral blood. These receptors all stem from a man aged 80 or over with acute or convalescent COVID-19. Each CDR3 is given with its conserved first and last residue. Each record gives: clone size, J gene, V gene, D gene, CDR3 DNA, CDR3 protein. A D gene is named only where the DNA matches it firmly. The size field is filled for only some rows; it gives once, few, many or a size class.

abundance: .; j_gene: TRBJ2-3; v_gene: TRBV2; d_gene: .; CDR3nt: TGTGCCAGCAATCCCCTCCGGGGGGATACGCAGTATTTT; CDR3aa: CASNPLRGDTQYF
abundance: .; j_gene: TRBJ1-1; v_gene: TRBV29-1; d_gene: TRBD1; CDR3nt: TGCAGCGTTGATAATCACAGGGGCGGAACTGAAGCTTTCTTT; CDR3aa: CSVDNHRGGTEAFF
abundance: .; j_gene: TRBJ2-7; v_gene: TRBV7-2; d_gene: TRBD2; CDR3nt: TGTGCCAGCAGCTTATTCGTTACTAGCGGCTATAGCTCCTACGAGCAGTACTTC; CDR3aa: CASSLFVTSGYSSYEQYF
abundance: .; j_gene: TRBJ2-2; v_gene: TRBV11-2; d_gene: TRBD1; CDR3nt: TGTGCCAGCAGCCGCTCCCCGACAGGGGGCGGGGAGCTGTTTTTT; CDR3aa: CASSRSPTGGGELFF
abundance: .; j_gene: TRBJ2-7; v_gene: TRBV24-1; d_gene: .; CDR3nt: TGTGCCACCAGCGAGGGTTTTCGGCAGTACTTC; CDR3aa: CATSEGFRQYF
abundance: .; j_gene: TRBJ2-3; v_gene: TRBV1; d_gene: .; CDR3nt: TGCACCAGCAGCCATCAGGGTCAGCGCACAGATACGCAGTATTTT; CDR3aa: CTSSHQGQRTDTQYF
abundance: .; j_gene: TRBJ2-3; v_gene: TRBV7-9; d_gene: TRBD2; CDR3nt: TGTGCCAGCAGCTTAGGCCTAGCGGGAGGGTACGATACGCAGTATTTT; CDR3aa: CASSLGLAGGYDTQYF
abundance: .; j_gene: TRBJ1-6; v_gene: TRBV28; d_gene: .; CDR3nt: TGTGCCAGCAGTCTCGCCCGAGAAGGGGGACCCCTCCACTTT; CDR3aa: CASSLAREGGPLHF
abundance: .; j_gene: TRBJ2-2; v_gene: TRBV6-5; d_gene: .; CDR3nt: TGTGCCAGCACCCCGGGTCACAACACCGGGGAGCTGTTTTTT; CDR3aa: CASTPGHNTGELFF
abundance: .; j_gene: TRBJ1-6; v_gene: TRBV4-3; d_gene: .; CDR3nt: TGCGCCAGCAGCCAAGAGGGGACATTCAATTCACCCCTCCACTTT; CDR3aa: CASSQEGTFNSPLHF
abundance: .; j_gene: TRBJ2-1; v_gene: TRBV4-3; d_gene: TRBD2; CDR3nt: TGCGCCAGCTCTGAGCGAGTAGCGGGGGTGTCTAGCTACAATGAGCAGTTCTTC; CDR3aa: CASSERVAGVSSYNEQFF
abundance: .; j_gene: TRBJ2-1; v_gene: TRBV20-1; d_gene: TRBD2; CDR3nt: TGCAGTGCTAGTTCGCTAGCGGGAATCTACAATGAGCAGTTCTTC; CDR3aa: CSASSLAGIYNEQFF
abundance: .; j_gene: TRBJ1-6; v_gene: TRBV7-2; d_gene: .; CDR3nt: TGTGCCAGCAGCTTAGGTGGTACCGGTTCACCCCTCCACTTT; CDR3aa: CASSLGGTGSPLHF
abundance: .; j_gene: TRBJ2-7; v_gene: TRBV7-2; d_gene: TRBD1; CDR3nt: TGTGCCAGCAGCCCGACCTCCCGGGGACAGCCAGTCTACGAGCAGTACTTC; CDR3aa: CASSPTSRGQPVYEQYF
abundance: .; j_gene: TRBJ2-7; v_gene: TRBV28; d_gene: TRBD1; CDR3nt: TGTGCCAGCAGTGAGGACAGGGTCTCCTACGAGCAGTACTTC; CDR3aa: CASSEDRVSYEQYF
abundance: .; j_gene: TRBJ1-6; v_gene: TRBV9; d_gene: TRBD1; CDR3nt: TGTGCCAGCAGCAGCCGAGGGACAGGGAACTCACCCCTCCACTTT; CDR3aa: CASSSRGTGNSPLHF
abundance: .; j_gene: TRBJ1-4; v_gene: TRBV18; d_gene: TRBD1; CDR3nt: TGTGCCAGCTCATGGACGGGACAGTACGAAAAACTGTTTTTT; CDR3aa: CASSWTGQYEKLFF
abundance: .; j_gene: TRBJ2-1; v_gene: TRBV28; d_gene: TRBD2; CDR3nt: TGTGCCAGCTATAGGACTAGCGGGAGAGGCGAGCAGTTCTTC; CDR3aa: CASYRTSGRGEQFF
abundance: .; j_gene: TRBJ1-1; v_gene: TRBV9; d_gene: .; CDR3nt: TGTGCCAGCAGCGCAGACGGGACATCAGGCACTGAAGCTTTCTTT; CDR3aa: CASSADGTSGTEAFF
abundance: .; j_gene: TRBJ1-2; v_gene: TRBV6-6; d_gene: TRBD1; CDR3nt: TGTGCCAGCACCCACCTTGTACAGGGGAATGGCTACACCTTC; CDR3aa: CASTHLVQGNGYTF
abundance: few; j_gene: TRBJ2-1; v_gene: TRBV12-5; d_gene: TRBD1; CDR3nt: TGTGCTAGTGGCACGGACCCGGGGACAGGGCGCAATGAGCAGTTCTTC; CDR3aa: CASGTDPGTGRNEQFF
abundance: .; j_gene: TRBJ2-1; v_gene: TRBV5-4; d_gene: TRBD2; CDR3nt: TGTGCCAGCAGCTTGGAGGTCCTAGCGGGTGCTTCGGGCAATGAGCAGTTCTTC; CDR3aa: CASSLEVLAGASGNEQFF
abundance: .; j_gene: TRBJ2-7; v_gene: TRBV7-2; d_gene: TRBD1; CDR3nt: TGTGCCAGCAGCTTCAGGCAGGGGGCGTACATCGAGCAGTACTTC; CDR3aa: CASSFRQGAYIEQYF
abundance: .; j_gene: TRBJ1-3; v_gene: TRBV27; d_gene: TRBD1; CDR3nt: TGTGCCAGCAGTTCTGGGACAGGAAGAAACACCATATATTTT; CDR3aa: CASSSGTGRNTIYF
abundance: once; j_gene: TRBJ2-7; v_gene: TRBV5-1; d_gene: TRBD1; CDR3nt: TGCGCCAGCAGCGAGAGACAGGGGACGGGGGAGCAGTACTTC; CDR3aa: CASSERQGTGEQYF
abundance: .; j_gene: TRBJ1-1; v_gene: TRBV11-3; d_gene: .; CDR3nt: TGTGCCAGCAGCTTAGACCGGAGGGCTGAAGCTTTCTTT; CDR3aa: CASSLDRRAEAFF